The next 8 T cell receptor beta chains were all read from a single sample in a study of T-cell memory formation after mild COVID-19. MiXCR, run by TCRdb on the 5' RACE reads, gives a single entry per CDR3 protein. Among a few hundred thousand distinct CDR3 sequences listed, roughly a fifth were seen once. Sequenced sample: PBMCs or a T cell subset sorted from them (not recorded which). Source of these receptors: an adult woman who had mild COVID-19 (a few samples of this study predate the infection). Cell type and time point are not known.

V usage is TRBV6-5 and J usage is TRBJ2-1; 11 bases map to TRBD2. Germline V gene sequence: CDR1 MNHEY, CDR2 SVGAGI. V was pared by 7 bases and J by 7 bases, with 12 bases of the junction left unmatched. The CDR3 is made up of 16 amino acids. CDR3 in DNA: TGTGCCAGCAATCCAGTACTAGCGGGAGTGTGGAATGAGCAGTTCTTC. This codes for CASNPVLAGVWNEQFF.

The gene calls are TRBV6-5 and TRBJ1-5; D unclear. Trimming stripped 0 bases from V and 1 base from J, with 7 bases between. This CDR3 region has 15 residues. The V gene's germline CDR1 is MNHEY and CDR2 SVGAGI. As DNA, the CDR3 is TGTGCCAGCAGTTACTCGAGCCAGAGCAATCAGCCCCAGCATTTT. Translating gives CASSYSSQSNQPQHF.

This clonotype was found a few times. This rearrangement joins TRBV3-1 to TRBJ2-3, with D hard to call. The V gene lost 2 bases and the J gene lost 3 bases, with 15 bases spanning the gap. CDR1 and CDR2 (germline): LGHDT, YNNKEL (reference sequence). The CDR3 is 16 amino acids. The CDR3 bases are TGTGCCAGCAGCCAACCGTACGGAACCTCGACAGATACGCAGTATTTT. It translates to CASSQPYGTSTDTQYF.

The CDR3 coding sequence is TGTGCCAGCGACGACAGGGGGCTGGGGGGCAATCAGCCCCAGCATTTT. Translating it yields CASDDRGLGGNQPQHF. The V and J genes are TRBV6-2 or TRBV6-3 and TRBJ1-5; 10 bases line up with TRBD1. Unmatched junction bases numbered 9, after V lost 8 bases and J lost 2 bases. Germline assignment: CDR1 MNHEY and CDR2 SVGEGT. The CDR3 is made up of 16 amino acids.

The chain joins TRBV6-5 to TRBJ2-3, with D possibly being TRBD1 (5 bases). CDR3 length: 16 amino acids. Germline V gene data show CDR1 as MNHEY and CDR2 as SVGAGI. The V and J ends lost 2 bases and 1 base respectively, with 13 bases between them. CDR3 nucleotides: TGTGCCAGCAGTTACAGTAACCAGGGCCGCACAGATACGCAGTATTTT. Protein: CASSYSNQGRTDTQYF.

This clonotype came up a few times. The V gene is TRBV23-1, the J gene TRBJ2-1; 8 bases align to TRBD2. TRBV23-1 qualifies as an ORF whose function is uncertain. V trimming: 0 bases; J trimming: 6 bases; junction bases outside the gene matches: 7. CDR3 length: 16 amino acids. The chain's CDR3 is CASSQSSSRGANEQFF. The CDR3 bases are TGCGCCAGCAGTCAATCGTCATCGCGGGGGGCCAATGAGCAGTTCTTC.

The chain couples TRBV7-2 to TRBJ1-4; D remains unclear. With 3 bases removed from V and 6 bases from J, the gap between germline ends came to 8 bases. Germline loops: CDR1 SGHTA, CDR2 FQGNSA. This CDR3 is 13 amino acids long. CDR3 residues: CASSFYTDEKLFF. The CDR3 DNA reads TGTGCCAGCAGCTTCTACACCGATGAAAAACTGTTTTTT.

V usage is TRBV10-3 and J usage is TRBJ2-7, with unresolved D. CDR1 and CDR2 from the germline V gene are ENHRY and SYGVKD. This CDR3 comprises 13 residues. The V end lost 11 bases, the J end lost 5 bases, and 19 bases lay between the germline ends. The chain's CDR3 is CASRRDGFNEQYF. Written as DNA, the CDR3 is TGTGCCTCACGGAGAGACGGGTTCAACGAGCAGTACTTC.